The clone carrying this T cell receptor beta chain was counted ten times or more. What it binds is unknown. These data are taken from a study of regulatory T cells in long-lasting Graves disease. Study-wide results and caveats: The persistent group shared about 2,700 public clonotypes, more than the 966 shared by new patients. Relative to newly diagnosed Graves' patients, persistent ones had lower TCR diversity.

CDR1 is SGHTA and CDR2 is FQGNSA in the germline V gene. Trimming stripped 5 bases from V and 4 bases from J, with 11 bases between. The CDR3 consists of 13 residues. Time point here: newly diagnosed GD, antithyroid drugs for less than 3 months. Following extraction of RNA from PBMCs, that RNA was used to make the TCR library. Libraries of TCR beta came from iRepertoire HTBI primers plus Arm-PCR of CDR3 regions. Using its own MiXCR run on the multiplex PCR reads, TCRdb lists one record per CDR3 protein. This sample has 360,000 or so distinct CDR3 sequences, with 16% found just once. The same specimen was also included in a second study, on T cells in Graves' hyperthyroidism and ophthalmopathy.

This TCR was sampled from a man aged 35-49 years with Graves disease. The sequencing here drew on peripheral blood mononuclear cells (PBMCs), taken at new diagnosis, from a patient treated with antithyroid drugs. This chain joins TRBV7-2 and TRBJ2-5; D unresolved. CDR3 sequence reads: CASSHDPVETQYF. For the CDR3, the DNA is TGTGCCAGCAGCCATGACCCCGTAGAGACCCAGTACTTC.